The 20 T cell receptor beta chains in this list originate from one sample, sequenced in a study of T cells in Graves' hyperthyroidism and ophthalmopathy. There were TCR beta CDR3 regions amplified from RNA transcripts. A first-round RT-PCR of the TCR CDR3 used the HTBI primer set. Using its own MiXCR run on the multiplex PCR reads, TCRdb lists one record per CDR3 protein. The data contain 350,000 or so distinct CDR3 sequences, about 15% of them seen just once; the ten biggest clones take up about a third. The sample comprised blood. The receptor source for this set is a woman aged 25 to 39 with Graves' hyperthyroidism that later progressed to Graves' ophthalmopathy.

This clonotype was observed at least ten times. The gene calls are TRBV6-2 or TRBV6-3 and TRBJ2-3, with D perhaps TRBD2 (5 bases). Germline values: CDR1 MNHEY, CDR2 SVGEGT. Deletions cut 2 bases from V and 4 bases from J, with 7 bases between. This CDR3 is 13 amino acids long. The CDR3 DNA reads TGTGCCAGCAGTTACCGGGATGCAGATACGCAGTATTTT. Protein: CASSYRDADTQYF.

Comments on this clonotype: A much bigger clone sits one base away, suggesting this may be a read error. The CDR3 spells CASRLAPNEQFF. The CDR3 DNA is TGTGCCAGCAGACTAGCACCCAATGAGCAGTTCTTC. This chain links TRBV12-3 or TRBV12-4 with TRBJ2-1; D might be TRBD2 (6 bases). Trimming removed 6 bases from V and 6 bases from J, with 9 bases in between. The CDR3 extends over 12 amino acids.

In its sample, this clonotype was seen many times. The V call is TRBV20-1, the J call TRBJ1-4, with 8 bases identical to TRBD1. Germline loops: CDR1 DFQATT, CDR2 SNEGSKA (reference sequence). The junction had 8 bases not matched to a gene; V was cut back by 6 bases and J by 8 bases. The CDR3 sequence is 13 residues long. For the CDR3, the DNA is TGCAGTGCAACAGGGGGTTCAGGGGAAAAACTGTTTTTT. Residues: CSATGGSGEKLFF.

This clonotype came up many times. The V and J genes are TRBV11-2 and TRBJ2-7, with TRBD1 as a possible D gene (6 bases). Trimming cost V 3 bases and J 2 bases, with 14 bases left between them. This CDR3 has 15 residues. Germline CDR1 and CDR2: SGHAT and FQNNGV. CDR3 in DNA: TGTGCCAGCAGCTTTATGTCAGGGGATGCCTACGAGCAGTACTTC. Its translation: CASSFMSGDAYEQYF.

The chain links TRBV5-6 to TRBJ1-2, with D perhaps matching TRBD1 (6 bases). Deletions cut 5 bases from V and 4 bases from J, with 12 bases between. This CDR3 spans 13 amino acids. Germline lookup yields CDR1 SGHDT and CDR2 YYEEEE. The CDR3 bases are TGTGCCAGCAGACGGGGGGCTGGCTATGGCTACACCTTC. This codes for CASRRGAGYGYTF.

The J gene is TRBJ2-7, the V gene TRBV19; 9 bases map to TRBD2. J gave up 2 bases and V 3 bases, and 5 bases lay outside the gene matches. The CDR3 length is 15 residues. The germline V gene has CDR1 LNHDA and CDR2 SQIVND (reference sequence). In nucleotides, the CDR3 is TGTGCCAGTAGTATCTCGGCGGGAGGGACCTACGAGCAGTACTTC. Translating gives CASSISAGGTYEQYF.

The chain links TRBV12-3 or TRBV12-4 to TRBJ2-7, with D hard to call. The CDR3 has 14 amino acids. Trimming removed 3 bases at V and 3 bases at J, with 12 bases between. The CDR3 DNA sequence: TGTGCCAGCAGTTTTGTATTGGACGGCTACGAGCAGTACTTC. Translation gives CASSFVLDGYEQYF.

This clonotype was detected many times. The chain joins TRBV27 to TRBJ1-2; possibly TRBD1 for D (5 bases). The CDR3 has 13 residues. Germline loops: CDR1 MNHEY, CDR2 SMNVEV (reference sequence). V lost 8 bases and J lost 2, with 12 bases in between. The CDR3 DNA reads TGTGCCAGCTCCGAGACAGTCAACTATGGCTACACCTTC. Encoded protein: CASSETVNYGYTF.

The chain employs TRBV25-1 and TRBJ2-4; 8 bases line up with TRBD1. V gave up 3 bases and J gave up 1 base; unmatched junction bases: 8. Germline V gives CDR1 MGHDK, CDR2 SYGVNS. The CDR3 runs to 17 residues. CDR3 region: CASSDGRGQVAKNIQYF. CDR3 coding DNA: TGTGCCAGCAGTGACGGCAGGGGGCAAGTGGCCAAAAACATTCAGTACTTC.

This clonotype was observed at least ten times. This chain joins TRBV12-5 and TRBJ2-7; D is unresolved. Germline lookup yields CDR1 LGHNT and CDR2 FRNRAP. The CDR3 totals 13 residues. V was shortened by 1 base and J by 2 bases, with 6 bases between the two germline ends. Written as DNA, the CDR3 is TGTGCTAGTGGTTTGGGACAAACCTACGAGCAGTACTTC. It yields the protein CASGLGQTYEQYF. The full variable domain, its missing parts supplied by reference TRBV12-5 and TRBJ2-7, is DARVTQTPRHKVTEMGQEVTMRCQPILGHNTVFWYRQTMMQGLELLAYFRNRAPLDDSGMPKDRFSAEMPDATLATLKIQPSEPRDSAVYFCASGLGQTYEQYFGPGTRLTVT.

In this sample, this clonotype turned up many times. V gene TRBV12-3 or TRBV12-4 combines with J gene TRBJ1-5; weak D call: TRBD1 (5 bases). This CDR3 is 15 amino acids long. V gave up 2 bases and J gave up 0 bases, with 8 bases separating them. CDR3 nucleotide sequence: TGTGCCAGCAGTTTAATCGGGACTAGCAATCAGCCCCAGCATTTT. As protein: CASSLIGTSNQPQHF.

At least ten counts were recorded for this clonotype. V and J are TRBV12-5 and TRBJ2-5; D gene unclear. The germline V and J ends were trimmed by 0 bases and 2 bases, with 13 bases remaining between them. CDR1 is LGHNT, CDR2 FRNRAP, per germline. There are 16 residues in the CDR3. The CDR3 coding sequence is TGTGCTAGTGGTTTGGTAAGACCCAGTGGGCAAGAGACCCAGTACTTC. Translated: CASGLVRPSGQETQYF.

The sample holds many counts of this clonotype. The CDR3 here is CSARVPGGMDGYTF. CDR3 DNA sequence: TGCAGTGCTAGAGTGCCAGGGGGTATGGATGGCTACACCTTC. This chain joins TRBV20-1 and TRBJ1-2; 7 nucleotides match TRBD1. Germline lookup yields CDR1 DFQATT and CDR2 SNEGSKA (reference sequence). The ends lost 1 base at V and 6 bases at J; junction bases unmatched: 8. The CDR3 sequence is 14 residues long.

This clonotype was seen many times. V gene TRBV29-1 combines with J gene TRBJ2-5, with 11 bases aligning to TRBD2. Per germline, CDR1 SQVTM and CDR2 ANQGSEA. This CDR3 contains 16 residues. V trimming: 7 bases; J trimming: 0 bases; junction bases outside the gene matches: 10. The CDR3 nucleotides are TGCAGCGCAGATACTAGCGGGGGACGGTACCAAGAGACCCAGTACTTC. This sequence encodes CSADTSGGRYQETQYF.

This clonotype was recorded at least ten times. The gene calls are TRBV7-8 and TRBJ1-3, with 7 bases aligning to TRBD1. The CDR3 loop spans 16 amino acids. The V gene end was trimmed by 5 bases and the J gene end by 3 bases; junction bases not matched to a gene: 10. Germline CDR1 SGHVS, CDR2 FQNEAQ. CDR3 bases: TGTGCCAGCAGCCCGGACCTAACAGGGGTTGGAAACACCATATATTTT. Translation gives CASSPDLTGVGNTIYF. The full variable domain, in which reference TRBV7-8 and TRBJ1-3 provide the parts outside the CDR3, is GAGVSQSPRYKVAKRGQDVALRCDPISGHVSLFWYQQALGQGPEFLTYFQNEAQLDKSGLPSDRFFAERPEGSVSTLKIQRTQQEDSAVYLCASSPDLTGVGNTIYFGEGSWLTVV.

This chain connects TRBV9 to TRBJ2-5; 8 nucleotides agree with TRBD2. This CDR3 has 16 amino acids. V lost 4 bases to trimming and J lost 5 bases; unmatched junction nucleotides: 13. The germline V gene encodes CDR1 SGDLS and CDR2 YYNGEE. This CDR3 is CASSIGGGSGDETQYF. The CDR3 DNA follows: TGTGCCAGCAGCATCGGGGGGGGCAGTGGGGACGAGACCCAGTACTTC.

The genes are TRBV2 and TRBJ1-1; D gene unclear. Germline-derived CDR1 and CDR2 are SNHLY and FYNNEI. Trimming took off 7 bases at V and 4 bases at J, with 13 bases between the two ends. The CDR3 sequence is 13 residues long. The CDR3 here is CASNTEVGTEAFF. The DNA of the CDR3 is TGTGCCAGCAATACCGAGGTCGGCACTGAAGCTTTCTTT.

This clonotype was seen ten or more times. This chain connects TRBV27 to TRBJ2-7; 8 bases are shared with TRBD1. This CDR3 spans 15 amino acids. The V and J ends lost 3 bases and 3 bases, in that order; junction bases with no gene match: 7. The germline gives CDR1 MNHEY, CDR2 SMNVEV (reference sequence). Here the CDR3 DNA reads TGTGCCAGCAGTTTCGGACAGGGAGGAGACTACGAGCAGTACTTC. This codes for CASSFGQGGDYEQYF.

V is TRBV5-1 and J is TRBJ1-2; D ambiguous. This CDR3 has 14 amino acids. CDR1 is SGHRS, CDR2 YFSETQ, per germline. With 0 bases removed from V and 6 bases from J, the gap between germline ends came to 12 bases. DNA of the CDR3: TGCGCCAGCAGCTTGGGGTCGGTGGGGAATGGCTACACCTTC. Residues: CASSLGSVGNGYTF. Variable domain in full (rest from reference TRBV5-1 and TRBJ1-2): KAGVTQTPRYLIKTRGQQVTLSCSPISGHRSVSWYQQTPGQGLQFLFEYFSETQRNKGNFPGRFSGRQFSNSRSEMNVSTLELGDSALYLCASSLGSVGNGYTFGSGTRLTVV.

The table lists this clonotype with a few counts. The chain employs TRBV5-1 and TRBJ2-7; possible D gene TRBD1, 6 bases. Germline CDR1 reads SGHRS; CDR2 reads YFSETQ. The V gene lost 0 bases and the J gene lost 2 bases, with 12 bases spanning the gap. The CDR3 length is 15 residues. The CDR3 DNA is TGCGCCAGCAGCTTGGACGGGACATTTACCTACGAGCAGTACTTC. Translation gives CASSLDGTFTYEQYF.